The 18 T cell receptor beta chains given below trace back to one sample, sequenced in a study of blood T cells in healthy people across ages. Using a J-beta primer mix together with a sample-barcoded 5' primer, a second PCR was run for roughly 7 to 11 cycles. MiXCR, applied by TCRdb to the 5' RACE reads, yields one record per CDR3 protein. The sample includes approximately 900,000 distinct CDR3 sequences, roughly 50% of them seen just once. Sequencing used blood. All receptors come from a man in his thirties or forties in good health.

The rearrangement joins TRBV19 to TRBJ1-2; tentative D call: TRBD1 (6 bases). The CDR3 extends over 14 amino acids. Germline loops: CDR1 LNHDA, CDR2 SQIVND (reference sequence). Trimming removed 9 bases from V and 0 bases from J, with 14 bases in between. CDR3 DNA sequence: TGTGCCAGCACGAGACAGGATTCTAACTATGGCTACACCTTC. Translated: CASTRQDSNYGYTF.

The chain carries TRBV9 and TRBJ2-1; no definite D call. CDR1 SGDLS and CDR2 YYNGEE come from the germline V gene. The CDR3 totals 16 residues. Trimming pared 0 bases from V and 4 bases from J, leaving 14 bases between. The CDR3 spells CASSVGQEIFYNEQFF. Written as DNA, the CDR3 is TGTGCCAGCAGCGTAGGTCAGGAAATTTTTTACAATGAGCAGTTCTTC.

This rearrangement joins TRBV3-1 to TRBJ2-4; 8 nucleotides agree with TRBD2. Per the germline V gene, CDR1 is LGHDT and CDR2 is YNNKEL (reference sequence). Trimming cost V 5 bases and J 13 bases; bases outside gene matches: 16. This CDR3 is 15 amino acids long. For the CDR3, the DNA is TGTGCCAGCAGCTTTTACGCGGGGGGCCGTGATGAGCAGTACTTC. Amino acids: CASSFYAGGRDEQYF. Supplemented by reference TRBV3-1 and TRBJ2-4, the full variable domain reads DTAVSQTPKYLVTQMGNDKSIKCEQNLGHDTMYWYKQDSKKFLKIMFSYNNKELIINETVPNRFSPKSPDKAHLNLHINSLELGDSAVYFCASSFYAGGRDEQYFGAGTRLSVL.

This clonotype was seen only a few times. Its ends do not fully match the called genes, so a read error is possible. The CDR3 nucleotides are TGTGCTAGCAGCTTAGCGCTCGGGGAGACCCAGTACTTC. It specifies CASSLALGETQYF. The gene calls are TRBV7-7 and TRBJ2-5; D is perhaps TRBD2 (5 bases). The germline V gene encodes CDR1 SSHAT and CDR2 FNYEAQ (reference sequence). The CDR3 runs 13 residues.

This clonotype has a handful of counts. The rearrangement uses TRBV2 and TRBJ2-3, with D possibly matching TRBD2 (5 bases). Per germline, CDR1 SNHLY and CDR2 FYNNEI. V gave up 8 bases and J gave up 0 bases, with 18 bases separating them. The CDR3 covers 16 residues. The CDR3: CASRARELLSTDTQYF. In DNA form, the CDR3 reads TGTGCCAGCCGGGCCCGGGAACTCCTTAGCACAGATACGCAGTATTTT.

The rearrangement joins TRBV6-1 to TRBJ1-5; D call uncertain. This CDR3 has 14 amino acids. V was clipped by 7 bases and J by 1 base, with 11 bases between them. The V gene's germline CDR1 is MNHNS and CDR2 SASEGT. CDR3 protein: CASNRPSSNQPQHF. The CDR3 bases are TGTGCCAGCAACCGACCATCGAGCAATCAGCCCCAGCATTTT.

The chain is built from TRBV9 and TRBJ2-7, with TRBD2 identical over 9 bases. The end of the DNA is better explained by TRBJ2-4, so the J call may be wrong. This CDR3 has 15 amino acids. The germline V gene encodes CDR1 SGDLS and CDR2 YYNGEE. For the CDR3, the DNA is TGTGCCAGCAGCAAAGGGACTAGCACCAAAAACATTCAGTACTTC. Amino acids: CASSKGTSTKNIQYF.

V and J are TRBV4-1 and TRBJ1-2; D call uncertain. CDR1 and CDR2 from the germline V gene are MGHRA and YSYEKL. V lost 0 bases to trimming and J lost 8 bases, with 16 bases between them. The CDR3 covers 15 residues. The CDR3 sequence is CASSQDRGVVGGYTF. CDR3 in DNA: TGCGCCAGCAGCCAAGATCGCGGGGTGGTCGGCGGCTACACCTTC.

This clonotype was detected only a few times. The chain employs TRBV12-3 or TRBV12-4 and TRBJ2-3; 8 bases line up with TRBD2. This CDR3 region has 16 residues. V was clipped by 5 bases and J by 2 bases; unmatched bases: 9. The CDR3 coding sequence is TGTGCCAGCAGTACCATACTAGCGGTAATCACAGATACGCAGTATTTT. This sequence encodes CASSTILAVITDTQYF.

The CDR3 sequence is CASSLTERRELFF. Here the CDR3 DNA reads TGTGCCAGCAGCTTAACAGAGCGGAGGGAGCTGTTTTTT. The V call is TRBV7-8, the J call TRBJ2-2; D is possibly TRBD2 (5 bases). The CDR3 contains 13 residues. Germline V lookup: CDR1 SGHVS, CDR2 FQNEAQ. Deletions cut 2 bases from V and 9 bases from J, with 10 bases between.

V is TRBV20-1 and J is TRBJ1-5; 10 bases agree with TRBD1. Trimming took 6 bases from V and 6 from J; bases not matched to a gene: 8. This CDR3 spans 14 amino acids. Germline V gene sequence: CDR1 DFQATT, CDR2 SNEGSKA (reference sequence). DNA for the CDR3: TGCAGTGCAAACGAGGACAGGGGGAGTCAGCCCCAGCATTTT. Translating gives CSANEDRGSQPQHF.

This clonotype was seen only once. The chain combines TRBV20-1 with TRBJ1-5; D perhaps matches TRBD1 (5 bases). The CDR3 contains 15 residues. Germline V gene lookup returns CDR1 DFQATT and CDR2 SNEGSKA (reference sequence). V lost 1 base to trimming and J lost 7 bases, with 17 bases between them. The CDR3 nucleotides are TGCAGTGCTAGAGCCCCCAGGGCTGAGACCCAGCCCCAGCATTTT. This codes for CSARAPRAETQPQHF.

J is TRBJ2-2 and V is TRBV3-1; D unresolved. The germline V gene has CDR1 LGHDT and CDR2 YNNKEL (reference sequence). V lost 2 bases and J 6 bases, leaving 7 bases between the germline ends. The CDR3 sequence is 13 residues long. The CDR3 DNA reads as TGTGCCAGCAGCCAAATGTGGTCCGGGGAGCTGTTTTTT. Amino acids: CASSQMWSGELFF.

The gene calls are TRBV18 and TRBJ1-1; no firm D call. The V gene lost 3 bases and the J gene lost 5 bases, with 13 bases spanning the gap. Per germline, CDR1 KGHSH and CDR2 LQKENI. CDR3 length equals 14 residues. As DNA, the CDR3 is TGTGCCAGCTCACCCCTAATCCTGAGTACTGAAGCTTTCTTT. It yields the protein CASSPLILSTEAFF.

This chain links TRBV3-1 with TRBJ1-4; D perhaps matches TRBD1 (5 bases). CDR3 size: 13 residues. The V and J ends lost 9 bases and 8 bases respectively, with 16 bases between them. Germline CDR1 reads LGHDT; CDR2 reads YNNKEL (reference sequence). CDR3 bases: TGTGCCAGTCGTAGGCAGGGAGGAGAAAAACTGTTTTTT. Translated, it gives CASRRQGGEKLFF.

This clonotype was recorded many times. This chain connects TRBV21-1 to TRBJ1-4. TRBV21-1 is listed as a pseudogene. The CDR3 contains 18 residues. The CDR3 bases are TGTGCCAGCAGCAAAGTTGATGAAGAGATTGCAACTAATGAAAAACTGTTTTTT. Translation gives CASSKVDEEIATNEKLFF.

This clonotype showed up just a few times. J is TRBJ2-7 and V is TRBV28; D unclear. Germline V gene lookup returns CDR1 MDHEN and CDR2 SYDVKM. The CDR3 consists of 14 residues. Trimming cost V 5 bases and J 3 bases, with 14 bases left between them. CDR3 coding DNA: TGTGCCAGCAGTCTGGACCGCCCGATCTACGAGCAGTACTTC. It codes for CASSLDRPIYEQYF.

The gene calls are TRBV6-2 or TRBV6-3 and TRBJ2-6; D is undetermined. The CDR3 runs to 16 residues. The ends were cut back, 5 bases at V and 1 base at J, with 12 bases in the middle. Germline V gives CDR1 MNHEY, CDR2 SVGEGT. CDR3 DNA sequence: TGTGCCAGCAGTCCGTCCGTTGGGTCTGGGGCCAACGTCCTGACTTTC. Amino acids: CASSPSVGSGANVLTF.